This section outlines one T cell receptor beta chain sequence together with its context. Its antigen target is currently unknown. Base qualities are not provided; no much larger clone lies one nucleotide away. The data were taken from a study of blood T cell repertoires in COVID-19 (TCRdb year 2020). For the study in its entirety: The collaborator samples originated in the United States, Italy and Spain and spanned the acute and convalescent phases of COVID-19. Deeply sampled blood TCRbeta repertoires from subjects exposed to, actively infected with, or recovered from COVID-19 were included in the dataset. The prospective study material was composed of cDNA or gDNA derived from T cells, B-cell-depleted T cells, or PBMCs. Where available, HLA class I and class II types were obtained from metadata supplied by the sample provider rather than from assay-based typing. Nearly every sample came with metadata listing a de-identified subject ID, COVID-19 status, age in years and sex. The samples were drawn from two sources: the first 160 participants of the ongoing ImmuneRACE study, and 950 to 1,500 subjects contributed by 6 global collaborators. A freely available public database, intended as a resource for researchers studying the immune response to SARS-CoV-2, is where the repertoires were released. What the research found in general, with its limitations: Clinical and demographic metadata were provided uncurated, with the amount varying by source and participant.

TCRbeta CDR3 regions were amplified from genomic DNA using the immunoSEQ Assay, a bias-controlled multiplex PCR. Per the source publication's procedure: Within the assay, amplification of reference gene primers was used to estimate how many nucleated cells each sample contained. Sequence reads were collapsed and filtered to measure the absolute abundance of every unique TCRbeta CDR3 rearrangement. For each sample, productive Simpson clonality was calculated as the square root of Simpson's diversity index across productive rearrangements. This is the immuneACCESS table as TCRdb keeps it, with only in-frame sequences that have V and J called. A part of the clones is gone; compared with another copy, unresolved V genes explain less than half, and the rest is unexplained. That table is the source of V, J and clone size, and D and trimming were worked out from the DNA. In all, the sample holds 130,000 or so clones, and around 87% of those were seen once. 2% to 2.5% of the sample lies in the top ten.

The collaborating institutions used their own protocols to collect whole blood in K2EDTA tubes. For TCRbeta analysis, collaborators shipped samples as frozen whole blood, isolated PBMCs, or DNA extracted from either of those sample types. The origin of this receptor is a man between 45 and 60 years old with active COVID-19. The sequenced sample was peripheral blood.

In nucleotide form, the sequence is TGTGCTAGTGGCCCTGGCCCCGCCCCCCCATACAATGAGCAGTTCTTC. Its translation is CASGPGPAPPYNEQFF. This sequence uses TRBV12-5 and TRBJ2-1, with the D gene too uncertain to name. Sequences LGHNT (CDR1) and FRNRAP (CDR2) are obtained from the germline V gene. Inclusive of the bounding cysteine and phenylalanine, the CDR3 is 16 residues long. The CDR3 DNA has 48 bases and is translated from base 1. At the junction V is shortened by 6 bases and J by 4 bases, with 19 bases in between.